This T cell receptor beta chain was obtained from a study of cytomegalovirus exposure and HLA in healthy donors. Study findings and constraints: Being indistinguishable, some V segments were excluded, TRBV6-2 and TRBV6-3 among them. Common viral pathogens (according to a later analysis) appeared linked to several of the most significant clusters.

Researchers ran the PCR with 60 Vbeta and 13 Jbeta primers. In the original processing: A follow-up analysis tallied 73 million or so unique TCR beta chains, roughly 11 million shared. Method: immunoSEQ multiplex PCR; TCRdb's copy keeps in-frame clones and lacks some. The V and J calls and the clone size are those of that table, but D and trimming were determined from the DNA. Recorded for this sample: some 72,000 clones. On this clone: Its matching antigen is unknown.

In germline, CDR1 is LGHNA, CDR2 YNFKEQ. Trimming stripped 2 bases from V and 2 bases from J, with 13 bases between. This CDR3 comprises 15 residues. The chain joins TRBV4-2 to TRBJ2-7, with D possibly matching TRBD1 (5 bases). Material for sequencing was PBMCs. The clonotype originates from a man aged 25 to 45 in good health and CMV-seronegative. CDR3 loop: CASSQPDREAYEQYF. DNA of the CDR3: TGTGCCAGCAGCCAACCAGACAGAGAGGCCTACGAGCAGTACTTC.